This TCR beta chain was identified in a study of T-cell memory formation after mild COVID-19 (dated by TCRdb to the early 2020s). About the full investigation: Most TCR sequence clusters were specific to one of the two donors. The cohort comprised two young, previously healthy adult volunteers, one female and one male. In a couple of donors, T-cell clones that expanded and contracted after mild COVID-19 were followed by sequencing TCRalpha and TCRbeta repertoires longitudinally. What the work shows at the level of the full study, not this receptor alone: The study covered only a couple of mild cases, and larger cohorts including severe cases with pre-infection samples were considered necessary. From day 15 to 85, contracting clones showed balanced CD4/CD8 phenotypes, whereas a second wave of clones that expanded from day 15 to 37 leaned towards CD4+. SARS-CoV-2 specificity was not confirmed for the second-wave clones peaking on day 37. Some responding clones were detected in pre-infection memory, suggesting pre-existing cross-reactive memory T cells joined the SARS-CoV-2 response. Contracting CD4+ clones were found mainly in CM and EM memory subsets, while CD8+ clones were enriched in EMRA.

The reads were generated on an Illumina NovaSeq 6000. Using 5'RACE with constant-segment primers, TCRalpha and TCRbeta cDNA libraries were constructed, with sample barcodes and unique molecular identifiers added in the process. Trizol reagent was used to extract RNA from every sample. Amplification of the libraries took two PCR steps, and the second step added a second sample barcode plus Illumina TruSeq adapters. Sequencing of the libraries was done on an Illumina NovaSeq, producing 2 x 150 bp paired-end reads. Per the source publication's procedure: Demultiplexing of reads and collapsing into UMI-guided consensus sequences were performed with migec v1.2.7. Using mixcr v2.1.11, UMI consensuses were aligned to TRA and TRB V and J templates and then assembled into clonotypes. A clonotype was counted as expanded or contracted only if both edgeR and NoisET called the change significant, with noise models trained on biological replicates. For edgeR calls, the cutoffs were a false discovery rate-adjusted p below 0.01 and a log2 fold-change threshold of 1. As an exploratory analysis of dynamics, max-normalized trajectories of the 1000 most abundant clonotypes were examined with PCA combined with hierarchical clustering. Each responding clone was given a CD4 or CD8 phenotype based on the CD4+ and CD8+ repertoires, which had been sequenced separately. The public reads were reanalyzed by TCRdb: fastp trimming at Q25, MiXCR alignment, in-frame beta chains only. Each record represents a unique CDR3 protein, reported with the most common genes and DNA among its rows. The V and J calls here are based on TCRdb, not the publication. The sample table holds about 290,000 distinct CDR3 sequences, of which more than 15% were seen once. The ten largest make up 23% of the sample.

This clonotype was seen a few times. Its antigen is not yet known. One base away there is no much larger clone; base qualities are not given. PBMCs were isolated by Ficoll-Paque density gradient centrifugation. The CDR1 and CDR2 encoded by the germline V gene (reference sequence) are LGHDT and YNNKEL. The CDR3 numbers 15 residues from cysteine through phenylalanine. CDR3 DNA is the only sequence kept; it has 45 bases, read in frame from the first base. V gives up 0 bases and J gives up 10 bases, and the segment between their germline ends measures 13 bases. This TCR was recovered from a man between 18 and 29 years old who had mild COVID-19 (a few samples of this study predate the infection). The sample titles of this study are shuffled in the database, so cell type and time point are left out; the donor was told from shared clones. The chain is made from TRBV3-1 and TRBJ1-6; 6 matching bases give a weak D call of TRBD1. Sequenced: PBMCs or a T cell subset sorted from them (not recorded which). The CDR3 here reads CASSQDWRGGSPLHF. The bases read TGTGCCAGCAGCCAAGACTGGAGGGGGGGATCACCCCTCCACTTT.